This is a list of T cell receptor beta chains from one sample in a study of beta chain features in type 1 diabetes. The repertoire was sequenced with immunoSEQ multiplex PCR; TCRdb's copy has only in-frame clones and lacks some. Of some 660,000 clones listed, over 11% are singletons. Sequences were obtained from naive CD4+ T cells from blood. The receptor set was obtained from a man between 18 and 35 years old with type 1 diabetes. CDR3s include the opening cysteine and the closing phenylalanine or tryptophan. D genes are given only for firm matches. Not all rows give a size; the values are once, few, many and, for expanded clones, a class.

TRBV5-1	few	TRBJ2-3	NA	TGCGCCAGCAGCTTGGGACAGCGCACAGATACGCAGTATTTT	CASSLGQRTDTQYF
TRBV18	few	TRBJ1-6	NA	TGTGCCAGCTCACCACCGAGCGGCGCGAGTTCACCCCTCCACTTT	CASSPPSGASSPLHF
TRBV13	NA	TRBJ2-2	NA	TGTGCCAGCAGCACTCGACTGAACGGGGAGCTGTTTTTT	CASSTRLNGELFF
TRBV29-1	once	TRBJ1-2	TRBD1	TGCAGCGCAAGGACAGGGGCTGGGGGCGGCTACACCTTC	CSARTGAGGGYTF
TRBV7-9	NA	TRBJ2-5	TRBD1	TGTGCCAGCAGCTCATCTCGGGACAGACTACAAGAGACCCAGTACTTC	CASSSSRDRLQETQYF
TRBV28	NA	TRBJ1-5	NA	TGTGCCAGCAGTTACAGGGTTCAGCCCCAGCATTTT	CASSYRVQPQHF
TRBV9	NA	TRBJ1-1	NA	TGTGCCAGCAGCCCAGACAGCCTGAACACTGAAGCTTTCTTT	CASSPDSLNTEAFF
TRBV5-1	NA	TRBJ2-7	NA	TGCGCCAGCAGCCGTGGACTGTTCAGGGACGAGCAGTACTTC	CASSRGLFRDEQYF
TRBV27	NA	TRBJ2-1	TRBD1	TGTGCCAGCACGAAACAGGGGTACAACTACAATGAGCAGTTCTTC	CASTKQGYNYNEQFF
TRBV9	few	TRBJ1-1	TRBD1	TGTGCCAGCAGCCAGCGACAGGGGGGAAGGACTGAAGCTTTCTTT	CASSQRQGGRTEAFF
TRBV7-9	few	TRBJ2-5	TRBD2	TGTGCCAGCAGCCCGGGAGGGTCTGCGGAGACCCAGTACTTC	CASSPGGSAETQYF
TRBV28	NA	TRBJ2-1	NA	TGTGCCAGCAGTTTGGCCCACGGGGGGCTCACGTTCTTC	CASSLAHGGLTFF
TRBV5-4	few	TRBJ2-3	NA	TGTGCCAGCAGCTTGGACCAATCAACAGATACGCAGTATTTT	CASSLDQSTDTQYF
TRBV5-4	NA	TRBJ1-2	NA	TGTGCCAGCAGCTTGGAGGGGCGCGGTAGGACCTTC	CASSLEGRGRTF
TRBV9	NA	TRBJ2-5	TRBD2	TGTGCCAGCAGCGGATCTAGCGGGAGCTGGGAGACCCAGTACTTC	CASSGSSGSWETQYF
TRBV6-1	NA	TRBJ2-2	NA	TGTGCCAGCAGCCCAAGTTACACCGGGGAGCTGTTTTTT	CASSPSYTGELFF
TRBV6-1	NA	TRBJ2-1	TRBD2	TGTGCCAGCAGTGAGGAGCTAGCGGGGCTTAGCTCCTACAATGAGCAGTTCTTC	CASSEELAGLSSYNEQFF
TRBV11-1	NA	TRBJ2-3	NA	TGTGCCAGCAGCCCTCTAGGAGCGGGAGATACGCAGTATTTT	CASSPLGAGDTQYF
TRBV25-1	NA	TRBJ2-1	NA	TGTGCCAGCAGATCGCACAGGGTGGGTGAGCAGTTCTTC	CASRSHRVGEQFF
TRBV9	few	TRBJ2-3	NA	TGTGCCAGCAGCGTAGAGGCTCGGTCAGATACGCAGTATTTT	CASSVEARSDTQYF
TRBV30	NA	TRBJ1-1	NA	TGTGCCTGGAAAAGAGGGAACACTGAAGCTTTCTTT	CAWKRGNTEAFF
TRBV7-9	few	TRBJ1-5	TRBD1	TGTGCCAGCAGTCAAAGGGGGCGCGACCAGCCCCAGCATTTT	CASSQRGRDQPQHF
TRBV21-1	NA	TRBJ2-3	NA	TGTGCCAGCCACCTGAGCCTCCGCCGAGATACGCAGTATTTT	CASHLSLRRDTQYF
TRBV20-1	NA	TRBJ1-1	TRBD1	TGCAGTGCTAGGGGGACAGGGGGAACTTTCTTT	CSARGTGGTFF
TRBV2	NA	TRBJ1-1	NA	TGTGCCAGCAGTGTGGAGTCTGAAGCTTTCTTT	CASSVESEAFF
TRBV5-5	NA	TRBJ2-3	NA	TGTGCCAGCAGCTCGGAGACCCCCGGGAATGCGCAGTATTTT	CASSSETPGNAQYF
TRBV9	few	TRBJ2-3	TRBD2	TGTGCCAGCAGCCAGACTAGCGGAAGCACAGATACGCAGTATTTT	CASSQTSGSTDTQYF
TRBV29-1	NA	TRBJ1-2	TRBD1	TGCAGCGTTGAAGATAACAGGGGGGACTATGGCTACACCTTC	CSVEDNRGDYGYTF
TRBV10-3	few	TRBJ1-3	TRBD1	TGTGCCATCAGTGAAAGGGGACAGCTCTCTGGAAACACCATATATTTT	CAISERGQLSGNTIYF
TRBV29-1	NA	TRBJ1-1	NA	TGCAGCGTTCCAGGGGACACTGAAGCTTTCTTT	CSVPGDTEAFF
TRBV20-1	NA	TRBJ2-4	TRBD1	TGCAGTGGACAGGGGGAGAACATTCAGTACTTC	CSGQGENIQYF
TRBV5-8	NA	TRBJ2-5	NA	TGTGCCAGCAGCTTGCGCGGTGCCAACAAAGAGACCCAGTACTTC	CASSLRGANKETQYF
TRBV28	NA	TRBJ2-1	NA	TGTGCCAGCAGACCTATTCCCCGCAGGGGCCCCTACAATGAGCAGTTCTTC	CASRPIPRRGPYNEQFF
TRBV29-1	few	TRBJ1-3	NA	TGCAGCGTTGGGACTTACAGCTCTGGAAACACCATATATTTT	CSVGTYSSGNTIYF
TRBV27	NA	TRBJ2-5	NA	TGTGCCAGCAACTCGCAAGAGACCCAGTACTTC	CASNSQETQYF
TRBV7-9	few	TRBJ1-1	NA	TGTGCCAGCAGCGCAAACAGGCCCCAAGCTTTCTTT	CASSANRPQAFF
TRBV18	NA	TRBJ1-5	TRBD1	TGTGCCAGCTCGTGGACAGGGGAGTATCAGCCCCAGCATTTT	CASSWTGEYQPQHF
TRBV5-5	few	TRBJ2-4	NA	TGTGCCAGCAGCGTGGGGGAGAGGAAAAACATTCAGTACTTC	CASSVGERKNIQYF
TRBV9	NA	TRBJ1-5	NA	TGTGCCAGCAGCCCCGCTCCCTATAGCAATCAGCCCCAGCATTTT	CASSPAPYSNQPQHF
TRBV29-1	NA	TRBJ2-3	NA	TGCAGCGTTTCCAACTGGGATCCTGGCACAGATACGCAGTATTTT	CSVSNWDPGTDTQYF
TRBV29-1	few	TRBJ1-1	NA	TGCAGCCACGTTAGAAGGACACCGGACACTGAAGCTTTCTTT	CSHVRRTPDTEAFF
TRBV18	few	TRBJ2-7	NA	TGTGCCAGCTCACACGACAGGTTTGGCTCCTACGAGCAGTACTTC	CASSHDRFGSYEQYF
TRBV15	few	TRBJ2-1	NA	TGTGCCACCAGCAGAGGGGACCAAGTCCACAATGAGCAGTTCTTC	CATSRGDQVHNEQFF
TRBV9	few	TRBJ2-1	TRBD1	TGTGCCAGCAGCGCCCGAGACAGGGGGCGGCCCTACAATGAGCAGTTCTTC	CASSARDRGRPYNEQFF
TRBV27	NA	TRBJ1-2	NA	TGTGCCAGCAGTTGGACAGTTGTGGGGGCGTATGGCTACACCTTC	CASSWTVVGAYGYTF
TRBV5-8	few	TRBJ2-3	NA	TGTGCCAGCAGCTTGGGGCAGGGGTTAGATACGCAGTATTTT	CASSLGQGLDTQYF
TRBV7-2	few	TRBJ2-1	NA	TGTGCCAGCAGCTTAGAAGGGGGATCCGAGCAGTTCTTC	CASSLEGGSEQFF
TRBV19	few	TRBJ1-2	TRBD1	TGTGCCAGTAGTCCCGGACAGGGTGAGGTATTCGGTGGCTACACCTTC	CASSPGQGEVFGGYTF
TRBV18	once	TRBJ1-2	TRBD1	TGTGCCAGCTCACCGGGACAGGCCTCGGGGTATGGCTACACCTTC	CASSPGQASGYGYTF
TRBV6-5	NA	TRBJ2-3	TRBD2	TGTGTAAGCGGGGGACCCACAGATACGCAGTATTTT	CVSGGPTDTQYF
TRBV9	NA	TRBJ2-1	TRBD2	TGTGCCAGCAGCACCAGCGGGGGGGCTTTTTACAATGAGCAGTTCTTC	CASSTSGGAFYNEQFF
TRBV28	NA	TRBJ1-2	NA	TGTGCCAGCGGGGGTAGAGATGGCTACACCTTC	CASGGRDGYTF
TRBV18	few	TRBJ2-7	NA	TGTGCCAGCTCACTCTCGGCCTACGAGCAGTACTTC	CASSLSAYEQYF
TRBV9	NA	TRBJ2-3	NA	TGTGCCAGCACCACCACAGGGACGGTGGGAGATACGCAGTATTTT	CASTTTGTVGDTQYF
TRBV7-6	NA	TRBJ2-1	NA	TGTGCCAGCAGCTCGGGGACATCCGCCCCCTACAATGAGCAGTTCTTC	CASSSGTSAPYNEQFF